This T cell receptor beta chain was sequenced during a study of identical twins. TCRdb itself ran the 5' RACE reads through MiXCR, one entry per CDR3 protein. The sample has about 260,000 distinct CDR3 sequences, about 7% seen once. There are 15 residues in the CDR3. Per the germline V gene, CDR1 is SGHRS and CDR2 is YFSETQ. V shed 1 base and J shed 6 bases, with 13 bases lying between them. This clonotype has only a few counts. The data also belong to a second study, concerning yellow fever vaccine responses in identical twins.

This TCR came from a woman aged 18-29 years in good health. V and J are TRBV5-1 and TRBJ2-2; D may be TRBD2 (5 bases). The sequencing sample was made of memory (CD45RO+) T cells sorted from blood. CDR3 region: CASSLSVSVAGELFF. In DNA, the CDR3 is TGCGCCAGCAGCTTGTCGGTTAGCGTGGCCGGGGAGCTGTTTTTT.